This is a list of T cell receptor beta chains from one sample in a study of blood T cell repertoires in COVID-19. Here immunoSEQ multiplex PCR was the method, and the copy in TCRdb shows in-frame clones only, minus some. The sample lists roughly 310,000 clones, roughly nine tenths occurring once. Sample: PBMCs or T cells enriched from blood (not recorded which). All receptors derive from a man aged 55 to 70 who had recovered from COVID-19. Each CDR3 is given with its conserved first and last residue. D genes are given only for firm matches. Clone size is given for some rows only: seen once, a few or many times, or a class if the clone is expanded.

len	abundance	v_gene	j_gene	d_gene	CDR3nt	CDR3aa
16	-	TRBV9	TRBJ2-2	-	TGTGCCAGCAGCGGGGGGCCGCCCGGTAACACCGGGGAGCTGTTTTTT	CASSGGPPGNTGELFF
15	few	TRBV5-4	TRBJ2-1	TRBD2	TGTGCCAGCAGCTCAATCGGACTAGCGGGAGGTAGGCAGTTCTTC	CASSSIGLAGGRQFF
17	-	TRBV29-1	TRBJ2-7	TRBD2	TGCAGCGTTAAGACACTCAGACTAGCGGGAGGGATCTACGAGCAGTACTTC	CSVKTLRLAGGIYEQYF
15	-	TRBV27	TRBJ2-7	TRBD2	TGTGCCAGCAGTTCCCTAGCGGGGCTCTCCTACGAGCAGTACTTC	CASSSLAGLSYEQYF
11	-	TRBV4-1	TRBJ2-7	-	TGCGCCAGCAGCCAAGGTCTCGAGCAGTACTTC	CASSQGLEQYF
15	-	TRBV7-8	TRBJ1-1	TRBD1	TGTGCCAGCAGCTTAGCGATACACAGGGGTAGTGAAGCTTTCTTT	CASSLAIHRGSEAFF
14	-	TRBV27	TRBJ1-1	-	TGTGCCAGCTGCAGTAGGGGGATGAACACTGAAGCTTTCTTT	CASCSRGMNTEAFF
15	-	TRBV5-6	TRBJ2-1	TRBD1	TGTGCCAGCAGCCCCACCGGGACAGCCTACAATGAGCAGTTCTTC	CASSPTGTAYNEQFF
12	-	TRBV2	TRBJ2-2	-	TGTGCCAGCAGTGGAGGCACCGGGGAGCTGTTTTTT	CASSGGTGELFF
15	-	TRBV7-3	TRBJ2-2	-	TGTGCCAGCAGCTTTAGCGGCCGGAACACCGGGGAGCTGTTTTTT	CASSFSGRNTGELFF
18	-	TRBV19	TRBJ2-6	TRBD2	TGTGCCAGTAGTTGGGGTTCTGAACTAGCGGCTCCGGCCAACGTCCTGACTTTC	CASSWGSELAAPANVLTF
13	few	TRBV4-2	TRBJ1-2	-	TGTGCCAGCAGCCAAGACAGGGGAGATGGCTACACCTTC	CASSQDRGDGYTF
14	-	TRBV6-5	TRBJ2-2	-	TGTGCCAGCAGTTACTCGCGGGGCACCGGGGAGCTGTTTTTT	CASSYSRGTGELFF
15	-	TRBV3-1/TRBV3-2	TRBJ1-2	-	TGTGCCAGCAGCCAAGCCCGCGGCGTTCGTTATGGCTACACCTTC	CASSQARGVRYGYTF
15	-	TRBV4-1	TRBJ1-5	TRBD1	TGCGCCAGCAGCCGGACAGGAGATAGCAATCAGCCCCAGCATTTT	CASSRTGDSNQPQHF
12	-	TRBV30	TRBJ1-2	-	TGTGCCTCGAGTCGGGAGGACTATGGCTACACCTTC	CASSREDYGYTF
13	-	TRBV6-5	TRBJ2-5	-	TGTGCCAGCAGTCCCCGCGGAGGAGAGACCCAGTACTTC	CASSPRGGETQYF